This T cell receptor beta chain was sequenced in a study of cytomegalovirus exposure and HLA in healthy donors (TCRdb year 2017). Concerning the study at large: An earlier analysis of approximately 640 of the donors reported 250 to 300 Gb of sequence data and roughly 100 million unique TCR beta sequences from 150 million to 200 million T cells. Because of strong linkage in the cohort, five DR-DQ haplotypes were treated as single units for association and clustering. To decide whether each TCR beta V gene segment behaved as functional or pseudogenic, an earlier analysis of fewer than 750 of the donors relied on high-throughput TCR beta sequencing. Among the roughly 400 genotyped donors, 75% to 90% belonged to the genetic ancestry cluster associated with self-reported Caucasian donors. On average, around 240,000 unique TCR beta nucleotide sequences were sequenced per donor among some 420 genotyped donors of the cohort, with 15% to 20% of those sequences being non-productive. The later analysis used no new phenotypic data to find candidate immune exposures, relying instead on TCR beta sequences and their occurrence across donors. The study profiled the T cell repertoires of 500 to 800 subjects by immunosequencing and related them to cytomegalovirus serostatus. A later analysis re-analyzed previously published TCR beta repertoires from 550 to 700 donors and added high-resolution HLA genotyping to study TCR occurrence patterns. All discovery cohort repertoires had been generated using a single sequencing platform. Class I and class II HLA loci were covered by the typing at four-digit resolution. A later genetic analysis used genome-wide SNP genotypes for 398 of the 666 donors, treating that subset as a discovery cohort. Typing coverage varied by locus: about 620-640 donors for A, B, C, DRB1 and DQB1; more than 500 for DQA1; about 600 for DPA1; roughly 450 for DPB1. The study was designed to test whether signatures of past pathogen exposure could be identified by cataloging public T cell receptors. Around 300 gigabases of sequencing data and tens of millions of unique TCR sequences were included in an early release covering around 600 HLA-typed donors. Donor age, sex, ethnicity and CMV serostatus were collected together with the repertoire data. Besides the first cohort of 666 subjects, a separate validation cohort made up of over 100 different subjects was used. The study combined high-throughput TCR immunosequencing, statistical association of individual TCRs with disease status, and machine learning to predict cytomegalovirus infection status.

The cohort comprised 666 healthy bone marrow donors. Cohort members were all nominally healthy when sampled, although unrecorded immune exposures were likely present. The donor was CMV seropositive and belonged to the group of around 300 seropositive cohort members. Each donor provided a peripheral blood sample, and peripheral blood mononuclear cells were used for TCR beta sequencing. Genomic DNA extraction from the blood cell samples was performed with the Qiagen DNeasy Blood Extraction Kit. CDR1 and CDR2, looked up from the germline V gene, are SGHAT and FQNNGV. Counted from cysteine to phenylalanine, this CDR3 has 15 amino acids. The DNA shown is the 45-base CDR3, in frame from base 1. V is cut back by 2 bases and J by 8 bases, with 9 bases in the junction unmatched. Library preparation employed the immunoSEQ multiplex PCR assay. For the multiplex PCR, a mixture combining 60 forward primers for TCR Vbeta segments and 13 reverse primers for TCR Jbeta segments was used. The CDR3 region of rearranged TCR beta genes was amplified from genomic DNA by a multiplex PCR assay. Amplified TCR beta libraries were sequenced as 87-base-pair reads on the Illumina HiSeq System. Turning to the authors' computational methods: A later analysis counted 65 million to 90 million unique TCR beta chains across the 550 to 800 repertoires, and around 12 million of these chains were shared by at least two donors. Raw reads were error-corrected and collapsed into unique sequences with a nearest-neighbor algorithm that merged closely related sequences to remove PCR and sequencing errors. To assign V, D and J gene segments, CDR3 sequences were aligned to IMGT reference sequences. For a sequence to be retained, a match of at least six nucleotides was required to both a V gene segment and a J gene segment. Rearrangements were called productive when the CDR3 lacked stop codons and stayed in frame with V and J; all others were non-productive. CDR3 was defined according to IMGT convention as the region running from the second conserved V-encoded cysteine to the conserved J-encoded phenylalanine. The earlier analysis of about 530 of the donors excluded any sequence lacking an unambiguous match to a single V gene segment. In an earlier analysis of around 590 of the donors, a V segment was called functional when productive rearrangements were above 56.7%, and segregating when the standard deviation between donors exceeded 5%. To diagnose cytomegalovirus status from the catalog of TCR beta chain sequences, a statistical classification framework was built. A later analysis assigned V and J genes by comparing TCR nucleotide sequences with IMGT/GENE-DB human TR gene sequences. A later analysis assigned CDR3 sequences and most-parsimonious VDJ recombination scenarios with the TCRdist pipeline. A later analysis defined each TCR beta chain by its CDR3 amino acid sequence plus V-gene family, and excluded reads lacking a unique V-gene family. As a way to deal with suspected cross-contamination and a sequencing artifact, a later analysis dropped under 600 nucleotide sequences that were highly shared and had low generation probability. In a later analysis, a clonal expansion index for each public chain was calculated from normalized within-repertoire ranks of inferred template counts. In a later analysis, generation probabilities were computed using a VDJ recombination model fitted to out-of-frame rearrangements, and the results were checked against IGoR. A later analysis scored TCR-TCR, TCR-HLA and TCR-CMV co-occurrence with hypergeometric tests, applying a repertoire-size bias correction to TCR pairs. A later analysis estimated false discovery rates by permuting HLA or CMV assignments 20 times. A later analysis grouped co-occurring TCRs with DBSCAN, adding TCRdist sequence similarity when clustering within HLA-allele-positive subsets. Co-occurrence clustering excluded repertoires with fewer than 30,000 or more than 120,000 public chains, plus five with anomalous nucleotide sharing. The source is immuneACCESS, and TCRdb retained only in-frame sequences with V and J called. Part of the clones is not carried over; for the studies checked, unresolved V genes explain less than half of this, and the remainder is unexplained. That table supplies the V and J calls and clone size; D and trimming were determined from the DNA. The sample yields about 120,000 clones; around four fifths were counted once. Together, the top ten hold 25% to 35% of the sample.

Broader findings and caveats from the paper: In a later analysis, TCR association rates were found to vary across HLA loci, with the most associated TCRs seen for DRB1 alleles and the fewest for HLA-C alleles. Over 15 rarely observed V segments, including chromosome 9 orphons, were excluded from the earlier analysis of approximately 500 of the donors because counts were too low. For the cohort, immune exposure information was limited to CMV serostatus. A later genetic analysis associated a missense DCLRE1C variant with V-gene and J-gene trimming of TCR beta chains, and an independent cohort replicated the association. A later analysis found that HLA-associated TCR beta chains were more clonally expanded and had lower generation probabilities than equally common non-associated chains. The sequencing pipeline was judged likely to have produced a cluster of highly shared sequence variants as a technical artifact. Three of the identified cytomegalovirus-associated TCR beta chains were confirmed in vitro to be specific for cytomegalovirus antigens. The authors suggested that the approach could potentially be extended to other disease states and immunological phenotypes. Cytomegalovirus status was reported to be diagnosed by the classifier with high specificity and sensitivity in both the original and validation cohorts. A further reported finding was that TCR beta sequences accurately predicted the HLA-A and HLA-B alleles for most subjects in the first cohort. Correlated functional status among segregating V segments might reflect linkage disequilibrium, but an unknown experimental factor could not be ruled out. In an earlier analysis of around 500 of the donors, most TCR beta V segments appeared in productive rearrangements about 87% or about 30% of the time, broadly matching IMGT annotations. This cohort had only TCR beta chains sequenced, and the lack of alpha or paired-chain data limited which features could be detected. The study gave a list of 150 to 200 TCR beta chains associated with cytomegalovirus. In a later analysis, several top co-occurrence clusters were reported to appear linked to parvovirus B19, influenza, CMV and Epstein-Barr virus. A later analysis found that most CMV-associated TCR beta chains appeared HLA-restricted, with HLA associations seemingly driven largely by CMV exposure. A later analysis associated around 16,000 TCR beta sequences with specific HLA alleles at a false discovery rate of 0.05. Most TCR sequences were observed very rarely across donors, whereas some public TCRs were present in many individuals. When HLA alleles, especially DR and DQ, strongly co-occurred, TCR associations were difficult to assign to individual alleles. In a later genetic analysis, fewer N-insertions in productive TCRs were reported among donors in an Asian-associated ancestry cluster than the approximately 710-donor mean. Presence/absence analyses assumed roughly uniform sequencing depth across donors, an assumption that may not hold. Some IMGT-functional V segments, including TRBV6-2 and TRBV6-3, could not be told apart with the 87-base-pair reads, so those segments were excluded. Because some donors lacked HLA typing at each locus, the association tests relied only on the typed subset.

As concerns this clone: Its antigen is currently not known. No qualities accompany the bases; no much larger clone lies one base away.

This receptor was identified in a man in his 60s in good health and CMV-seropositive. The specimen was PBMCs. The sequence is built from TRBV11-2 and TRBJ2-1; TRBD2 matches 7 bases in the middle. In nucleotide form, the sequence is TGTGCCAGCAGCTTATTGGGGGGAGGGGAGGATGAGCAGTTCTTC. Its translation is CASSLLGGGEDEQFF.